The 23 T cell receptor beta chains below all came from one sample that was sequenced in a study of T cells in Graves' hyperthyroidism and ophthalmopathy. The source material, RNA transcripts, was used to amplify TCR beta CDR3 regions. HTBI primers were used for first-round RT-PCR of the TCR CDR3. Each CDR3 protein is one row after TCRdb ran MiXCR on the multiplex PCR reads. Of about 590,000 distinct CDR3 sequences listed, 12% to 15% were seen once; the top ten hold 7% to 9%. The sample taken for sequencing was blood. Receptors originate from a woman aged 18-29 years with Graves' ophthalmopathy.

About this clonotype: A read error may be the cause here, since a much bigger clone is one base away. V and J are TRBV5-1 and TRBJ2-2; the match to TRBD2 covers 12 bases. The CDR3 totals 17 residues. In germline, CDR1 is SGHRS, CDR2 YFSETQ. The V and J ends lost 0 bases and 6 bases, in that order; junction bases with no gene match: 6. The CDR3 DNA follows: TGCGCCAGCAGCTTGGAACTAGCGGGAGGAGGCGCCGGGGAGCTGTTTTTT. Protein sequence: CASSLELAGGGAGELFF.

This clonotype was observed at least ten times. The rearrangement joins TRBV24-1 to TRBJ2-1; D is perhaps TRBD2 (6 bases). The germline V gene has CDR1 KGHDR and CDR2 SFDVKD. Trimming cost V 3 bases and J 0 bases, with 11 bases left between them. This CDR3 region has 16 residues. CDR3 in amino acids: CATSDRGGSSYNEQFF. In DNA, the CDR3 is TGTGCCACCAGTGATAGAGGAGGGAGCTCCTACAATGAGCAGTTCTTC.

This clonotype was seen many times. The chain carries TRBV27 and TRBJ2-5; TRBD1 aligns across 10 bases. Per the germline V gene, CDR1 is MNHEY and CDR2 is SMNVEV (reference sequence). CDR3 size: 17 residues. The V gene end was trimmed by 5 bases and the J gene end by 5 bases; junction bases not matched to a gene: 14. In DNA form, the CDR3 reads TGTGCCAGCAGTCCCCATCTTACGACAGGGGGCAGGGAGACCCAGTACTTC. Its protein product is CASSPHLTTGGRETQYF.

The table lists this clonotype with a few counts. The chain joins TRBV19 to TRBJ2-1; D is unclear. V was clipped by 0 bases and J by 5 bases, with 8 bases between them. This CDR3 is 14 amino acids long. Germline loops: CDR1 LNHDA, CDR2 SQIVND (reference sequence). DNA for the CDR3: TGTGCCAGTAGTATAGATGGGCTAGACAATGAGCAGTTCTTC. This encodes CASSIDGLDNEQFF. The full variable domain, its missing parts supplied by reference TRBV19 and TRBJ2-1, is DGGITQSPKYLFRKEGQNVTLSCEQNLNHDAMYWYRQDPGQGLRLIYYSQIVNDFQKGDIAEGYSVSREKKESFPLTVTSAQKNPTAFYLCASSIDGLDNEQFFGPGTRLTVL.

This chain joins TRBV10-3 and TRBJ2-7; 12 nucleotides align to TRBD2. The CDR3 sequence is 15 residues long. From germline, CDR1 is ENHRY and CDR2 SYGVKD. V was pared by 1 base and J by 7 bases, with 5 bases of the junction left unmatched. CDR3 DNA: TGTGCCATCAGTGAGTGGTCGCTAGCGGGAGGGGAGCAGTACTTC. It yields the protein CAISEWSLAGGEQYF.

At least ten counts were recorded for this clonotype. The chain joins TRBV28 to TRBJ1-1; D may be TRBD1 (6 bases). This CDR3 spans 14 amino acids. The V gene lost 7 bases and the J gene lost 0 bases, with 12 bases spanning the gap. From germline, CDR1 is MDHEN and CDR2 SYDVKM. The CDR3 here is CASMSGTLNTEAFF. CDR3 in DNA: TGTGCCAGCATGTCCGGGACACTGAACACTGAAGCTTTCTTT.

The rearrangement links TRBV24-1 to TRBJ2-1, with D perhaps matching TRBD2 (6 bases). V gave up 9 bases and J gave up 8 bases, with 22 bases separating them. From germline, CDR1 is KGHDR and CDR2 SFDVKD. The CDR3 covers 15 residues. DNA for the CDR3: TGTGCCACCGGGGAGGCTGCGGGGATTGGAGATGAGCAGTTCTTC. The encoded protein is CATGEAAGIGDEQFF.

This clonotype was seen a handful of times. The chain recombines TRBV7-9 with TRBJ1-1; D gene ambiguous. Trimming stripped 4 bases from V and 0 bases from J, with 15 bases between. This CDR3 spans 16 amino acids. The V gene's germline CDR1 is SEHNR and CDR2 FQNEAQ (reference sequence). CDR3 region: CASSSARTFMNTEAFF. The CDR3 nucleotides read TGTGCCAGCAGCTCGGCCAGGACTTTCATGAACACTGAAGCTTTCTTT.

The genes are TRBV2 and TRBJ1-5; 8 bases are shared with TRBD1. The CDR3 spans 14 residues. V shed 5 bases and J 8 bases; nucleotides not matched to a gene: 8. Germline V gene data show CDR1 as SNHLY and CDR2 as FYNNEI. The CDR3 DNA reads TGTGCCAGCAGTCCAGGGGGCGCCGGGGAGCCCCAGCATTTT. This translates into CASSPGGAGEPQHF.

This clonotype was counted a few times. V and J are TRBV12-3 or TRBV12-4 and TRBJ1-5; the D gene is possibly TRBD1 (5 bases). The CDR3 is 13 residues long. Trimming took off 6 bases at V and 3 bases at J, with 9 bases between the two ends. CDR3 sequence: CASRRTHNQPQHF. The CDR3 DNA follows: TGTGCCAGCAGACGGACACACAATCAGCCCCAGCATTTT.

This clonotype was seen many times. The chain employs TRBV6-5 and TRBJ1-1; the D is unclear. Trimming took off 0 bases at V and 7 bases at J, with 12 bases between the two ends. This CDR3 is built from 14 residues. In germline, CDR1 is MNHEY, CDR2 SVGAGI. CDR3 sequence (DNA): TGTGCCAGCAGTTACTCGGCGAGGGTCAATGAAGCTTTCTTT. Protein: CASSYSARVNEAFF.

This clonotype has a count of ten or more. J is TRBJ2-5 and V is TRBV6-2 or TRBV6-3; TRBD2 matches at 14 bases. This CDR3 region has 18 residues. Looked up from germline, CDR1 is MNHEY and CDR2 is SVGEGT. Trimming at V came to 7 bases and at J to 5 bases, leaving 15 bases not matched to a gene. In nucleotides, the CDR3 is TGTGCCAGCACCCCCGGGACTAGCGGGAGAAGGGGCTGGGAGACCCAGTACTTC. Protein sequence: CASTPGTSGRRGWETQYF.

A few counts support this clonotype. The gene calls are TRBV14 and TRBJ2-5; 8 bases are shared with TRBD2. The CDR3 is 17 amino acids. CDR1 and CDR2 (germline): SGHDN, FVKESK. Germline trimming cut 3 bases from V and 5 bases from J; bases unmatched to any gene: 14. In nucleotides, the CDR3 is TGTGCCAGCAGCCACCACCCGGGGGAGCGGGAGAACGAGACCCAGTACTTC. Amino acid sequence: CASSHHPGERENETQYF. Looking up the rest from reference TRBV14 and TRBJ2-5 gives the full variable domain: EAGVTQFPSHSVIEKGQTVTLRCDPISGHDNLYWYRRVMGKEIKFLLHFVKESKQDESGMPNNRFLAERTGGTYSTLKVQPAELEDSGVYFCASSHHPGERENETQYFGPGTRLLVL.

This chain uses TRBV28 with TRBJ2-7; D might be TRBD2 (6 bases). The length of the CDR3 is 15 residues. V was shortened by 4 bases and J by 1 base, with 14 bases between the two germline ends. Germline loops: CDR1 MDHEN, CDR2 SYDVKM. CDR3 sequence reads: CASSSGVAESYEQYF. The CDR3 region has the DNA TGTGCCAGCAGTTCCGGGGTAGCGGAATCCTACGAGCAGTACTTC.

Only a few counts were recorded for this clonotype. J is TRBJ2-2 and V is TRBV4-1; no definite D call. Trimming shortened V by 2 bases and J by 5 bases, and 15 bases separated the two germline ends. CDR3 length: 16 amino acids. Germline assignment: CDR1 MGHRA and CDR2 YSYEKL. In nucleotides, the CDR3 is TGCGCCAGCAGCCAACTATTGCCGGGTGTTACCGGGGAGCTGTTTTTT. Its protein is CASSQLLPGVTGELFF.

There are many counts of this clonotype. This rearrangement joins TRBV2 to TRBJ2-7; 9 bases are a match to TRBD1. Per the germline V gene, CDR1 is SNHLY and CDR2 is FYNNEI. V was pared by 0 bases and J by 6 bases, with 9 bases of the junction left unmatched. The length of the CDR3 is 16 residues. The chain's CDR3 is CASSEAGNRGRGEQYF. In nucleotides, the CDR3 is TGTGCCAGCAGTGAAGCTGGCAACAGGGGGCGAGGCGAGCAGTACTTC.

This clonotype appeared many times. The chain employs TRBV6-1 and TRBJ2-7; D is ambiguous. The germline V and J ends were trimmed by 6 bases and 0 bases, with 9 bases remaining between them. Germline V gives CDR1 MNHNS, CDR2 SASEGT. The CDR3 loop spans 13 amino acids. The CDR3 region has the DNA TGTGCCAGCAGGGCTTACAACTCCTACGAGCAGTACTTC. It yields the protein CASRAYNSYEQYF.

This clonotype was recorded many times. The V gene is TRBV20-1, the J gene TRBJ2-5; D gene uncertain. Trimming stripped 5 bases from V and 2 bases from J, with 15 bases between. The CDR3 extends over 14 amino acids. Germline CDR1 and CDR2: DFQATT and SNEGSKA (reference sequence). The CDR3 bases are TGCAGTGCTCATGTGGGCAGCGAACAAGAGACCCAGTACTTC. Protein: CSAHVGSEQETQYF.

This clonotype was seen at least ten times. V and J are TRBV7-9 and TRBJ1-2, with D tentatively TRBD1 (5 bases). The CDR3 runs to 18 residues. Germline V lookup: CDR1 SEHNR, CDR2 FQNEAQ (reference sequence). V was pared by 2 bases and J by 4 bases, with 23 bases between. The CDR3 loop reads CASSLTPPRQGWVYGYTF. The CDR3 coding sequence is TGTGCCAGCAGCTTAACCCCCCCTCGGCAGGGCTGGGTCTATGGCTACACCTTC.

In its sample, this clonotype was seen many times. The rearrangement links TRBV7-2 to TRBJ2-1; D is uncertain. Per germline, CDR1 SGHTA and CDR2 FQGNSA. V was clipped by 1 base and J by 6 bases, with 4 bases between them. There are 12 residues in the CDR3. As DNA, the CDR3 is TGTGCCAGCAGCTTAGGGGCCAATGAGCAGTTCTTC. This encodes CASSLGANEQFF.

The V gene is TRBV19, the J gene TRBJ2-1; 10 positions match TRBD2. CDR3 length: 17 amino acids. V was pared by 4 bases and J by 4 bases, with 10 bases of the junction left unmatched. CDR1 LNHDA and CDR2 SQIVND come from the germline V gene (reference sequence). The CDR3 sequence: CASSNPPSGRVYNEQFF. The CDR3 DNA is TGTGCCAGTAGTAACCCTCCGAGCGGGAGGGTGTACAATGAGCAGTTCTTC.

Details on this clonotype: Possible read error: a much larger clone is one base away. The chain uses TRBV11-3 and TRBJ2-7; TRBD2 matches at 7 bases. CDR1 SGHNT and CDR2 YENEEA come from the germline V gene. V was pared by 0 bases and J by 0 bases, with 11 bases of the junction left unmatched. CDR3 length equals 18 residues. The CDR3 is CASSLELRGRAPSYEQYF. CDR3 in DNA: TGTGCCAGCAGCTTAGAACTTCGGGGGAGGGCCCCCTCCTACGAGCAGTACTTC. Full variable domain (remainder filled in from reference TRBV11-3 and TRBJ2-7): EAGVVQSPRYKIIEKKQPVAFWCNPISGHNTLYWYLQNLGQGPELLIRYENEEAVDDSQLPKDRFSAERLKGVDSTLKIQPAELGDSAVYLCASSLELRGRAPSYEQYFGPGTRLTVT.

The chain employs TRBV7-9 and TRBJ2-7; D remains ambiguous. The germline V gene has CDR1 SEHNR and CDR2 FQNEAQ (reference sequence). This CDR3 spans 12 amino acids. The V end lost 1 base, the J end lost 9 bases, and 10 bases lay between the germline ends. CDR3 sequence reads: CASSLGQNGQYF. The CDR3 nucleotides read TGTGCCAGCAGCTTAGGTCAGAATGGGCAGTACTTC.